The T cell receptor beta chain described here comes from a study of T-cell reconstitution after alpha-beta-depleted transplantation in children. Study results and caveats: A year had passed since transplant, and T-cell counts and diversity by then came mostly from newly produced T cells. At day 60, the high TCRbeta diversity found in some patients originated from recipient T cells and thymic progenitors that had survived. Several hundred expanded graft clones reportedly supplied alpha-beta T cells about two months after transplant.

Trimming pared 3 bases from V and 5 bases from J, leaving 17 bases between. The CDR3 length is 15 residues. Germline CDR1 reads SGHRS; CDR2 reads YFSETQ. The library targeted TCRbeta and was prepared with unique molecular identifiers. TCRdb analysed the PCR reads with MiXCR anew, one entry per CDR3 protein. The sample carries about 580,000 distinct CDR3 sequences, around 23% recorded once. This clonotype turned up a few times. Its antigen is as yet unknown. Here the sequenced sample was PBMCs, mostly from graft donor cells, taken 360 days after TCRalphabeta/CD19-depleted stem cell transplant. The chain links TRBV5-1 to TRBJ1-1; perhaps TRBD1 as D (6 bases). This TCR came from a boy less than two years old who had a stem cell transplant for acute myeloid leukemia, so the T cells may come from the graft donor. This CDR3 is CASSSLSTGPTEAFF. The CDR3 bases are TGCGCCAGCAGCTCTCTATCGACAGGTCCGACTGAAGCTTTCTTT.